The rows below give T cell receptor beta chains drawn from one sample of a study of CD8 T cells in Susac syndrome. TCRdb used MiXCR to reprocess the immunoSEQ multiplex PCR reads, holding one entry per CDR3 protein. The table has more than 150,000 distinct CDR3 sequences, 92% seen once. The sample taken for sequencing was CD4+ T cells from PBMCs. The receptors derive from a human donor in good health. The CDR3 runs from the conserved cysteine through the conserved F or W. Each record gives: J gene, clone size, D gene, V gene, CDR3 DNA, CDR3 protein. The D gene is left open where the match is weak. Clone size is shown for a subset of rows, as once, few, many or a class of expanded clone.

J: TRBJ1-6
size: -
D: TRBD1
V: TRBV7-9
DNA: TGTGCCAGCAGCCCCTCAGGGGGAGGTTCACCCCTCCACTTT
CDR3: CASSPSGGGSPLHF

J: TRBJ1-1
size: -
D: -
V: TRBV10-1
DNA: TGCGCCAGCAGCTGGGGGTCGAACACTGAAGCTTTCTTT
CDR3: CASSWGSNTEAFF

J: TRBJ2-5
size: -
D: -
V: TRBV29-1
DNA: TGCAGCGTTGAGAAGGTTCGAGAGACCCAGTACTTC
CDR3: CSVEKVRETQYF

J: TRBJ1-2
size: -
D: -
V: TRBV6-4
DNA: TGTGCCAGCAGTGGACACTATGGCTACACCTTC
CDR3: CASSGHYGYTF

J: TRBJ1-5
size: -
D: -
V: TRBV2
DNA: TGTGCCAGCAGTGAAAGGCAGCTAGATAGCAATCAGCCCCAGCATTTT
CDR3: CASSERQLDSNQPQHF

J: TRBJ2-7
size: -
D: -
V: TRBV7-9
DNA: TGTGCCAGCAGCTTACTGGACCCGGGAAGGGACGAGCAGTACTTC
CDR3: CASSLLDPGRDEQYF

J: TRBJ1-2
size: -
D: -
V: TRBV7-2
DNA: TGTGCCAGCAACCCCCGGAAGGCCGCAGGAGGCTACACCTTC
CDR3: CASNPRKAAGGYTF

J: TRBJ1-6
size: -
D: -
V: TRBV20-1
DNA: TGCAGTGCTAGAGCGCCAGGGGCCTATAATTCACCCCTCCACTTT
CDR3: CSARAPGAYNSPLHF

J: TRBJ2-3
size: -
D: -
V: TRBV18
DNA: TGTGCCAGCTCACCAGGATTACCTAGCACAGATACGCAGTATTTT
CDR3: CASSPGLPSTDTQYF

J: TRBJ1-2
size: -
D: TRBD1
V: TRBV18
DNA: TGTGCCAGCTCAGGGACAGGGGAGGCGTATGGCTACACCTTC
CDR3: CASSGTGEAYGYTF

J: TRBJ1-1
size: -
D: TRBD1
V: TRBV20-1
DNA: TGCAGTGCCGGTCGACAGGGGCACACTGAAGCTTTCTTT
CDR3: CSAGRQGHTEAFF

J: TRBJ2-7
size: few
D: -
V: TRBV6-5
DNA: TGTGCCAGCAGTCTTCGACCGGGCGAGCAGTACTTC
CDR3: CASSLRPGEQYF

J: TRBJ2-1
size: -
D: -
V: TRBV12-3/TRBV12-4
DNA: TGTGCCAGCAGTTTACGGGGCGCTAGCTCCTACAATGAGCAGTTCTTC
CDR3: CASSLRGASSYNEQFF

J: TRBJ1-1
size: -
D: -
V: TRBV6-4
DNA: TGTGCCAGCAGAGAAACAGGTGGTCGGACTGAAGCTTTCTTT
CDR3: CASRETGGRTEAFF

J: TRBJ2-2
size: -
D: -
V: TRBV24-1
DNA: TGTGCCACCAGTGCCCAGTACACCGGGGAGCTGTTTTTT
CDR3: CATSAQYTGELFF

J: TRBJ2-7
size: -
D: -
V: TRBV29-1
DNA: TGCAGCGTTGAAGGGCAGGGCCTGAGAGAGCAGTACTTC
CDR3: CSVEGQGLREQYF

J: TRBJ1-2
size: -
D: -
V: TRBV5-1
DNA: TGCGCCAGCAGCTTGGATGTAGGGCGCAACTATGGCTACACCTTC
CDR3: CASSLDVGRNYGYTF

J: TRBJ2-7
size: -
D: -
V: TRBV6-2/TRBV6-3
DNA: TGTGCCAGCAGCGTCGGGGCCCCCGGGGATTTCCACGAGCAGTACTTC
CDR3: CASSVGAPGDFHEQYF

J: TRBJ2-7
size: -
D: -
V: TRBV7-7
DNA: TGTGCTAGCAGCTTAAGGGGGGGAGATGAGCAGTACTTC
CDR3: CASSLRGGDEQYF

J: TRBJ1-2
size: -
D: -
V: TRBV4-1
DNA: TGCGCCAGCAGCCAAGATTACGGAACTAACTATGGCTACACCTTC
CDR3: CASSQDYGTNYGYTF

J: TRBJ1-1
size: once
D: -
V: TRBV5-1
DNA: TGCGCCAGCAGCCGGACCACCGGGGGAACTGAAGCTTTCTTT
CDR3: CASSRTTGGTEAFF

J: TRBJ1-4
size: -
D: TRBD1
V: TRBV25-1
DNA: TGTGCCAGCAGCCTGACAGGGACGAGTGAAAAACTGTTTTTT
CDR3: CASSLTGTSEKLFF

J: TRBJ2-1
size: -
D: TRBD2
V: TRBV6-2/TRBV6-3
DNA: TGTGCCAGCAGACCCAGCGGGGGTCCCTACAATGAGCAGTTCTTC
CDR3: CASRPSGGPYNEQFF

J: TRBJ1-2
size: -
D: -
V: TRBV6-6
DNA: TGTGCCAGCAAAACCTCAGGTGGAGTAGGCTACACCTTC
CDR3: CASKTSGGVGYTF

J: TRBJ2-7
size: -
D: -
V: TRBV27
DNA: TGTGCCAGCAGTTTATCGTGGCCGTCCTACGAGCAGTACTTC
CDR3: CASSLSWPSYEQYF

J: TRBJ2-7
size: -
D: -
V: TRBV7-2
DNA: TGTGCCAGCAGCTTAGTAGGGATCCGAGACGAGCAGTACTTC
CDR3: CASSLVGIRDEQYF

J: TRBJ2-3
size: -
D: TRBD1
V: TRBV20-1
DNA: TGCAGTGCTCCGACAGGGGGCAGCACAGATACGCAGTATTTT
CDR3: CSAPTGGSTDTQYF

J: TRBJ1-1
size: once
D: -
V: TRBV6-5
DNA: TGTGCCAGCAGATATCTTGGAGGGGGTGGTACTGAAGCTTTCTTT
CDR3: CASRYLGGGGTEAFF

J: TRBJ2-3
size: -
D: -
V: TRBV5-4
DNA: TGTGCCAGCAGCCCGGCCAGGGCAGATACGCAGTATTTT
CDR3: CASSPARADTQYF

J: TRBJ1-3
size: -
D: -
V: TRBV11-2
DNA: TGTGCCAGCAGCTCCGGACACACAAGCTCTGAAAACACCATATATTTT
CDR3: CASSSGHTSSENTIYF

J: TRBJ2-7
size: few
D: TRBD1
V: TRBV10-2
DNA: TGCGCCAGCAGCGCGGACAGGAATACCTACGAGCAGTACTTC
CDR3: CASSADRNTYEQYF

J: TRBJ1-2
size: -
D: TRBD1
V: TRBV28
DNA: TGTGCCAGCAGTCTCACAGGGGGCGATGGCTACACCTTC
CDR3: CASSLTGGDGYTF

J: TRBJ1-2
size: few
D: TRBD1
V: TRBV19
DNA: TGTGCCAGTACGAGGACAGGGTCCAACTATGGCTACACCTTC
CDR3: CASTRTGSNYGYTF